The clone carrying this T cell receptor (beta chain) appeared many times. Antigen unknown. This sample stems from a study of HIV-infected patients and healthy controls. The J segment lost 7 bases and the V segment lost 5 bases, leaving 6 bases of the junction unmatched. CDR3 length: 14 amino acids. Germline assignment: CDR1 SGHTA and CDR2 FQGNSA. Overall study findings and caveats: Unequal distinct sequence numbers between patients and controls complicated comparisons. In healthy controls, MAIT alpha CDR3s were common; in HIV+ repertoires, severely depleted. Untreated HIV+ repertoires had roughly threefold fewer distinct CDR3s and lower Shannon diversity than healthy controls.

All unsorted peripheral T cells were captured because whole blood was used without fractionation. Around 450 ng RNA was reverse transcribed with alpha and beta constant-region primers. Using multiplexing indices, alpha and beta chain libraries were generated apart by chain-specific third strand synthesis. A single primer pair per chain amplified all rearrangements, with per-molecule barcodes. TCRdb itself ran the 5' RACE reads through MiXCR, one entry per CDR3 protein. The sample consists of approximately 25,000 distinct CDR3 sequences, 8.5% of them appearing once. The chain has TRBV7-2 and TRBJ2-1; 9 bases agree with TRBD1. The sequence was collected from an adult in good health. Sequences were obtained from blood. The CDR3 here is CASSARTGENEQFF. The CDR3 DNA reads as TGTGCCAGCAGCGCCCGGACAGGGGAGAATGAGCAGTTCTTC. Full variable domain (outside the CDR3, taken from reference TRBV7-2 and TRBJ2-1): GAGVSQSPSNKVTEKGKDVELRCDPISGHTALYWYRQSLGQGLEFLIYFQGNSAPDKSGLPSDRFSAERTGGSVSTLTIQRTQQEDSAVYLCASSARTGENEQFFGPGTRLTVL.